What follows describes a single T cell receptor beta chain. Its antigen is not known. The CDR3 spans 14 residues. Germline V CDR1 and CDR2: SGHTA, FQGNSA. V lost 7 bases and J 7 bases, leaving 20 bases between the germline ends. The entry originates in a study of blood T cells in healthy people across ages. Findings of the study overall: A strong correlation was seen between TCR beta diversity and naive T cell percentage.

Sample-barcoded 5' priming and a J-beta primer mix drove a second PCR of roughly 7 to 11 cycles. With 12 random nucleotides, a template-switch adaptor tagged each individual cDNA molecule. Via MiXCR, TCRdb re-called the 5' RACE reads, giving one row per CDR3 protein. The repertoire holds 650,000 to 800,000 distinct CDR3 sequences, with 44% as singletons. Caucasian individuals from Russia who were healthy and aged about 6 to 95 acted as donors. Each donor gave around 9.6 milliliters of peripheral blood. The V gene is TRBV7-2, the J gene TRBJ2-7; D not certain. The source material was blood. The source of this sequence is a man between 60 and 70 years old in good health. The CDR3, as DNA: TGTGCCAGCACCCTTTACGGGCCTTACAATGAGCAGTACTTC. It codes for CASTLYGPYNEQYF.